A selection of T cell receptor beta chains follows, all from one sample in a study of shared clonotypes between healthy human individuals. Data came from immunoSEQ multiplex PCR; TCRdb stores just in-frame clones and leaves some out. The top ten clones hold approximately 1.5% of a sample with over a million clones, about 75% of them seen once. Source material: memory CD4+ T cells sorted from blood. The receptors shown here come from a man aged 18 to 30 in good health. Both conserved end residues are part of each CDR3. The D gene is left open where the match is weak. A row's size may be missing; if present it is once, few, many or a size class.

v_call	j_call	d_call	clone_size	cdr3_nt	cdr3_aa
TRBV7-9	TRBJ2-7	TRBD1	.	TGTGCCAGCAGCCCGGGACAGGGGAAGGCCTACGAGCAGTACTTC	CASSPGQGKAYEQYF
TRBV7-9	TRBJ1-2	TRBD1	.	TGTGCCAGCAGCTTAGACAGGGGGCCGGATGGCTACACCTTC	CASSLDRGPDGYTF
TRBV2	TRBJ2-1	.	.	TGTGCCAGCGCCCAACAGGGATACAATGAGCAGTTCTTC	CASAQQGYNEQFF
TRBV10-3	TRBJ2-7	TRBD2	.	TGTGCCATCAGTGATGGTAGCGGGAGCTACGAGCAGTACTTC	CAISDGSGSYEQYF
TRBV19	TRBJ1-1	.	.	TGTGCCAGTAGTATAGACCTCGGATTCATGAACACTGAAGCTTTCTTT	CASSIDLGFMNTEAFF
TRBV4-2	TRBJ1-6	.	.	TGTGCCAGCAGCCTCGGAGGGAGGACAGCGGTGGGTTCACCCCTCCACTTT	CASSLGGRTAVGSPLHF
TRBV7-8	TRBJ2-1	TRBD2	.	TGTGCCAGCAGCTCACGTAGCGCGGGAGGGAATGAGCAGTTCTTC	CASSSRSAGGNEQFF
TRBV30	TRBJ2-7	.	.	TGTGCCTGGAGTGCCTGGGAAGGCGAGGAGCAGTACTTC	CAWSAWEGEEQYF
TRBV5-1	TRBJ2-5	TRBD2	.	TGCGCCAGCATGTCCGGGACTACAAACCAAGAGACCCAGTACTTC	CASMSGTTNQETQYF
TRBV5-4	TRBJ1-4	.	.	TGTGCCAGCAGCCTGCGGTCCGGATTTCTTAATGAAAAACTGTTTTTT	CASSLRSGFLNEKLFF
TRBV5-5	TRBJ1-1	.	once	TGTGCCAGCAGCTTGGAACAGGGCAACACTGAAGCTTTCTTT	CASSLEQGNTEAFF
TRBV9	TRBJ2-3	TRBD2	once	TGTGCCAGCAGCGTGTCTACCGGGACTAGCGGCACAGATACGCAGTATTTT	CASSVSTGTSGTDTQYF
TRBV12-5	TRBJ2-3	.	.	TGTGCTAGTGCCGCCTCCGGGGCGGATACGCAGTATTTT	CASAASGADTQYF
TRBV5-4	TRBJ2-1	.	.	TGTGCCAGCAGCTTGGATTACAATGAGCAGTTCTTC	CASSLDYNEQFF
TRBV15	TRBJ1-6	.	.	TGTGCCACCAGCAGAGAAGGGGACGGAGCTTCACCCCTCCACTTT	CATSREGDGASPLHF
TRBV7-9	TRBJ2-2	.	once	TGTGCCAGCCGATCGAAGTTGGAGGGCCCATTCGGGGAGCTGTTTTTT	CASRSKLEGPFGELFF
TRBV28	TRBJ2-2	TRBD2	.	TGTGCCAGCAGCCAGGGAGGGGTCCACACCGGGGAGCTGTTTTTT	CASSQGGVHTGELFF
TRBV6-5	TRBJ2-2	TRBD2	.	TGTGCCAGCAGTTACTCAGCTAGCGGGGACACCGGGGAGCTGTTTTTT	CASSYSASGDTGELFF
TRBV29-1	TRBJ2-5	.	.	TGCAGCTCCGGAGGGACAAATACCTTTAGGACCCAGTACTTC	CSSGGTNTFRTQYF
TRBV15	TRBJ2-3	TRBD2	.	TGTGCCACCAGCAGACGTAGCGGGGGAACAGATACGCAGTATTTT	CATSRRSGGTDTQYF
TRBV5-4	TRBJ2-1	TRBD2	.	TGTGCCAGCAGCAACGGACTAGCTCGGAGTGAGCAGTTCTTC	CASSNGLARSEQFF
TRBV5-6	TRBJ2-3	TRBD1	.	TGTGCCAGCAGTGTACTCGGGACAGCTCTTGGGGCGCAGTATTTT	CASSVLGTALGAQYF